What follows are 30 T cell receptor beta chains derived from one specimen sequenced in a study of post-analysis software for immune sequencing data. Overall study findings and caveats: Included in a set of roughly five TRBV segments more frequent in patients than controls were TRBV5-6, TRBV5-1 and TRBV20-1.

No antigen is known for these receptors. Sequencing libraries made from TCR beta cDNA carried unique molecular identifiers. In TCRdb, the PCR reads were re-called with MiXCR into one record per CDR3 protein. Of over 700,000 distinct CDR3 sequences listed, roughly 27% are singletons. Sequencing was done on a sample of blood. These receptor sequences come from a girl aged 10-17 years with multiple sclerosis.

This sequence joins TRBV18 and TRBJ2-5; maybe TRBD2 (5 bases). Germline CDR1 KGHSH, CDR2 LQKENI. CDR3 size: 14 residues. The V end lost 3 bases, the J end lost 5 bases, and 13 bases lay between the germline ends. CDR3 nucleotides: TGTGCCAGCTCACCCGGGGAATCCAGCGAGACCCAGTACTTC. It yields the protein CASSPGESSETQYF.

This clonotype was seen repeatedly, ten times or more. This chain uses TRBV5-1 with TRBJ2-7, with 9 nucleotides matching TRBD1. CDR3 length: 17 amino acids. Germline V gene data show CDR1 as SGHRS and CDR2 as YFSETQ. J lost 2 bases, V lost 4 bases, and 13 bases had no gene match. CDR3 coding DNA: TGCGCCAGCAGCCGACTCACACCGGGACAGGGTGCCTACGAGCAGTACTTC. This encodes CASSRLTPGQGAYEQYF.

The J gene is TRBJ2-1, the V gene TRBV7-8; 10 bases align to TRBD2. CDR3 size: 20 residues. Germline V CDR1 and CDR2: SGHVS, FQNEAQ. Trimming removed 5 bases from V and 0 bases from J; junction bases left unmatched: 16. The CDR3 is CASSPTVLAGGPSSYNEQFF. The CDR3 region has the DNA TGTGCCAGCAGCCCCACCGTATTAGCGGGAGGACCGAGCTCCTACAATGAGCAGTTCTTC.

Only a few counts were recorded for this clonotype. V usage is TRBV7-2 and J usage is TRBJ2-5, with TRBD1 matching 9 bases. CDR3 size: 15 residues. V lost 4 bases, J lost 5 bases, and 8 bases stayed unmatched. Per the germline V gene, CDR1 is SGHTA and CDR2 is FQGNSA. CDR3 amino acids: CASSYRQGVRETQYF. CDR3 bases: TGTGCCAGCAGCTACAGACAGGGGGTGAGGGAGACCCAGTACTTC.

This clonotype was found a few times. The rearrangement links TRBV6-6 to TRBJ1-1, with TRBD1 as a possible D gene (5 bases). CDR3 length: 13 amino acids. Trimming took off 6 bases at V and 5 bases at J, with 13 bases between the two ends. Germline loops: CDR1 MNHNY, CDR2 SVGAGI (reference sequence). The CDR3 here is CASSPGGRTEAFF. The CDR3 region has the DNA TGTGCCAGCAGCCCGGGGGGTCGTACTGAAGCTTTCTTT.

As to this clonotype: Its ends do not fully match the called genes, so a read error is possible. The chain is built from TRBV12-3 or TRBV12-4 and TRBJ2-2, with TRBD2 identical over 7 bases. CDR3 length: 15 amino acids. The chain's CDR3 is CASSLPSGGTWELFF. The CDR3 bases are TGTGCCAGCAGTTTACCTAGCGGAGGCACCTGGGAGCTGTTTTTT.

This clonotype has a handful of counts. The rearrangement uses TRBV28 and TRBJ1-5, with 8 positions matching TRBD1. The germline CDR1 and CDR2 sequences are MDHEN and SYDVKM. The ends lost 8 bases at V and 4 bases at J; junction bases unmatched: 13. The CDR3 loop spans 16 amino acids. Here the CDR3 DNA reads TGTGCCAGCCGGCTATTAGGACAGGGATTGAATCAGCCCCAGCATTTT. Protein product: CASRLLGQGLNQPQHF.

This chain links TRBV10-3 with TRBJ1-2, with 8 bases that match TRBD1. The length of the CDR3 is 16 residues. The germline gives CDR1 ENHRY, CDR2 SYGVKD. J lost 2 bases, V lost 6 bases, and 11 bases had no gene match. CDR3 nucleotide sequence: TGTGCCATCAGACCCACGGACAGGGAAACGAACTATGGCTACACCTTC. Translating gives CAIRPTDRETNYGYTF.

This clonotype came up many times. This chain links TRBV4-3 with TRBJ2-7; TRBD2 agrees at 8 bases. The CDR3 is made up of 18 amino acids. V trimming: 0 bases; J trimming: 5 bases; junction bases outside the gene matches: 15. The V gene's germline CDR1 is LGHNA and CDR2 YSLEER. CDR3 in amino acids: CASSQDVSLPGGRDEQYF. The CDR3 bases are TGCGCCAGCAGCCAAGATGTATCGCTACCGGGGGGGAGGGACGAGCAGTACTTC.

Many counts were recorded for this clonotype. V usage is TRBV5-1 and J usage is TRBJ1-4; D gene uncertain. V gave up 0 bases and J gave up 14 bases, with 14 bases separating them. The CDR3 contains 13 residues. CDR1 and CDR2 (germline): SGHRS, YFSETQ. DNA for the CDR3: TGCGCCAGCAGCTTGGGCGTTTTGGATGTGCTGTTTTTT. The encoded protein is CASSLGVLDVLFF.

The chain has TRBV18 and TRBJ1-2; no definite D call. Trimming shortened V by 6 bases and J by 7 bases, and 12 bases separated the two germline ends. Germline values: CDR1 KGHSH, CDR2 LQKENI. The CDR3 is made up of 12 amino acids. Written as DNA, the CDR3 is TGTGCCAGCTCGCAAGAGACTGGTGGCTACACCTTC. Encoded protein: CASSQETGGYTF.

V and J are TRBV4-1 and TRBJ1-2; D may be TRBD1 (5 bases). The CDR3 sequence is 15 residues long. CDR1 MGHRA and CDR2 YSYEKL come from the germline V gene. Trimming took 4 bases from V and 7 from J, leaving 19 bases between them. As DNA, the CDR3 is TGCGCCAGCAGCCCCCAGAGCAGGGTTTTGGGTGGCTACACCTTC. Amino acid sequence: CASSPQSRVLGGYTF.

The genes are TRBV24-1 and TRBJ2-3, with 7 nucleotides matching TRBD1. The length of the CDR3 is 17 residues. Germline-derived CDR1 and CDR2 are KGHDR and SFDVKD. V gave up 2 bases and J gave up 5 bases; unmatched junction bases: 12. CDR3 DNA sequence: TGTGCCACCAGTGATTCCTCCGAGACAGGGTTTGAAGATACGCAGTATTTT. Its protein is CATSDSSETGFEDTQYF.

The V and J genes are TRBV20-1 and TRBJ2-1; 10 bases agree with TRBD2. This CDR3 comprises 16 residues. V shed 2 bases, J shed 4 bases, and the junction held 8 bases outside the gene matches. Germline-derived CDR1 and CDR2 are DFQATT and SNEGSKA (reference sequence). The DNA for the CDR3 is TGCAGTGCTAGAAAGGCCCGGACTAGCGGATACAATGAGCAGTTCTTC. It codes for CSARKARTSGYNEQFF.

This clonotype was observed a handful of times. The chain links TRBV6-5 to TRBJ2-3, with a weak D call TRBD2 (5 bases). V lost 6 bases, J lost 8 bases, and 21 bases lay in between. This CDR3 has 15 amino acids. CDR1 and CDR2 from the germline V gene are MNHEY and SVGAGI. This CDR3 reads CASSRGWGAEGTQYF. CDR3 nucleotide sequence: TGTGCCAGCAGCCGAGGATGGGGAGCAGAGGGTACGCAGTATTTT.

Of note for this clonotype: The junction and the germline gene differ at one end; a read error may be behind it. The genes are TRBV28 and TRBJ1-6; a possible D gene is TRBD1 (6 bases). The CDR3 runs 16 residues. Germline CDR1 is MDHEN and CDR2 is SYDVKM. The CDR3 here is CASSRGGGSYNSPPHF. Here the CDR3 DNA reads TGTGCCAGCAGCCGGGGGGGCGGCTCCTATAATTCACCCCCCCACTTT.

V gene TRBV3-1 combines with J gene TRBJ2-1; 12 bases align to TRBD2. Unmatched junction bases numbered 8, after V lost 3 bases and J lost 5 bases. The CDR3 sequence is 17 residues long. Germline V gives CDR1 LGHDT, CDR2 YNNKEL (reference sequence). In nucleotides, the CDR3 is TGTGCCAGCAGCCACCGAAGGACTAGCGGGGCAAACAATGAGCAGTTCTTC. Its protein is CASSHRRTSGANNEQFF.

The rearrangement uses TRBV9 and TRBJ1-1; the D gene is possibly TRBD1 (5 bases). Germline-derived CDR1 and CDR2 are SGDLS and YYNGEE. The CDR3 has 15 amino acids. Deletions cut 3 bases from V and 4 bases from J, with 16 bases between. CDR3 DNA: TGTGCCAGCAGCGCGGGGGGGGTGGCGGGCACTGAAGCTTTCTTT. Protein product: CASSAGGVAGTEAFF.

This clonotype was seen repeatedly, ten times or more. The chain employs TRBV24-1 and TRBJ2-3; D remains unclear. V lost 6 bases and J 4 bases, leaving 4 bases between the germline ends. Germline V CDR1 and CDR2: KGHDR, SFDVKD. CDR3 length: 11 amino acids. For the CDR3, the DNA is TGTGCCACCAGTTCGGCAGATACGCAGTATTTT. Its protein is CATSSADTQYF.

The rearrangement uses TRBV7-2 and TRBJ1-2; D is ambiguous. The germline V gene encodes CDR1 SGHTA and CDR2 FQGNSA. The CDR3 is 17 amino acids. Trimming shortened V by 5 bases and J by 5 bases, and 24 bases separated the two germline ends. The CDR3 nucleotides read TGTGCCAGCAGCCCACGTCCCAGTGGGTTCTCCTCTTATGGCTACACCTTC. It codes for CASSPRPSGFSSYGYTF.

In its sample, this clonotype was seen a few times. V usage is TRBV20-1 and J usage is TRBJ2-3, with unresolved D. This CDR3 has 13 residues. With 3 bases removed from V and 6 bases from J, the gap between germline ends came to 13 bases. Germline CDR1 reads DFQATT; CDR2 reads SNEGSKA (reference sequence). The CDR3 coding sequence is TGCAGTGCTAGCCTGGTAGAAGGGGATACGCAGTATTTT. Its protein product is CSASLVEGDTQYF.

CDR3 nucleotide sequence: TGTGCCAGCAGCTTGGCGGTAGGCCGAGATACGCAGTATTTT. Its translation is CASSLAVGRDTQYF. The chain joins TRBV5-4 to TRBJ2-3; no reliable D call. The CDR3 runs 14 residues. The ends were cut back, 0 bases at V and 5 bases at J, with 10 bases in the middle. The V gene's germline CDR1 is SGHNT and CDR2 YYREEE (reference sequence).

CDR3 coding DNA: TGTGCCAGCAGCGTACGGGGATCAACTAATGAAAAACTGTTTTTT. This gives the protein CASSVRGSTNEKLFF. The V call is TRBV9, the J call TRBJ1-4; D is unclear. V lost 1 base and J 0 bases, leaving 7 bases between the germline ends. Germline lookup yields CDR1 SGDLS and CDR2 YYNGEE. CDR3 size: 15 residues.

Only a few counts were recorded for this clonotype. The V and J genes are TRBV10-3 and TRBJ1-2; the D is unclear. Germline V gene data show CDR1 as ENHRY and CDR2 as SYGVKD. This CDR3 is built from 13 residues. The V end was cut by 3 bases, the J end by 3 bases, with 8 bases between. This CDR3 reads CAISDGQDYGYTF. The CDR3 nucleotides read TGTGCCATCAGTGACGGCCAGGACTATGGCTACACCTTC.

The CDR3 coding sequence is TGCAGTGCTAGTGGGTTTTTAGACGGGGGGGCCTACAATGAGCAGTTCTTC. The encoded protein is CSASGFLDGGAYNEQFF. The chain uses TRBV20-1 and TRBJ2-1; 8 nucleotides line up with TRBD2. This CDR3 spans 17 amino acids. Germline V lookup: CDR1 DFQATT, CDR2 SNEGSKA (reference sequence). Trimming took 3 bases from V and 2 from J; bases not matched to a gene: 12.

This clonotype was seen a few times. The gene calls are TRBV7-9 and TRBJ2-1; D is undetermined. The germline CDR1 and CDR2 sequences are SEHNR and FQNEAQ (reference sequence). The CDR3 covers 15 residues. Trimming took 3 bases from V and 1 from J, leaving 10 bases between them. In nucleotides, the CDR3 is TGTGCCAGCAGCTTCCAACAGATTTCCTACAATGAGCAGTTCTTC. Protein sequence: CASSFQQISYNEQFF.

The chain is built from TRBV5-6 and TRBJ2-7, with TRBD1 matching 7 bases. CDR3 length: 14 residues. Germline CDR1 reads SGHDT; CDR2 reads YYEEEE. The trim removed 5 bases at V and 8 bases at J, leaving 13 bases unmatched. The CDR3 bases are TGTGCCAGCAGGGTCGGGACAGAAACCTGGAAGCAGTACTTC. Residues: CASRVGTETWKQYF.

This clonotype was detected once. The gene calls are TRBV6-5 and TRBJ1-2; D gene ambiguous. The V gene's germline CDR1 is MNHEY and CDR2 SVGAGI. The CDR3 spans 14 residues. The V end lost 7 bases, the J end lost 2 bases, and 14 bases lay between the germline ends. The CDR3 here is CASIPSRGNYGYTF. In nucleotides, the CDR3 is TGTGCCAGCATTCCAAGCCGGGGAAACTATGGCTACACCTTC.

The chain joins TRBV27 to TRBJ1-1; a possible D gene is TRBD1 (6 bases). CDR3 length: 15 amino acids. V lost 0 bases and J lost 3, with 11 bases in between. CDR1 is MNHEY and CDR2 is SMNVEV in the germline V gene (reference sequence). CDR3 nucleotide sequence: TGTGCCAGCAGTTTATCATCGGGGGCGTACACTGAAGCTTTCTTT. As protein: CASSLSSGAYTEAFF.

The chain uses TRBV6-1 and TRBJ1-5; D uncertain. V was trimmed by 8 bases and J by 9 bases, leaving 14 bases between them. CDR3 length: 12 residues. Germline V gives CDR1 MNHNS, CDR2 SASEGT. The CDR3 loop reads CASGERPPPQHF. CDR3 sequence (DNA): TGTGCCAGCGGGGAAAGACCGCCGCCCCAGCATTTT.